This paragraph covers one TCR beta chain sequence. Its antigen is not yet known. One junction end does not reproduce the germline sequence, and a read error may be involved. The CDR3 measures 15 amino acids from cysteine to phenylalanine. Of the read, only the CDR3 DNA is kept; its 45 bases are in frame from base 1. From the germline V gene, CDR1 is MNHNS and CDR2 is SASEGT. The sample is drawn from a study of esophageal squamous cell carcinoma under preoperative chemotherapy (dated by TCRdb to the late 2010s). Background on the whole study: In the study, TCR repertoires were profiled in both peripheral blood T cells and tumor-infiltrating lymphocytes. The study assessed how paclitaxel-nedaplatin chemotherapy affected T-cell receptor repertoires in patients with esophageal squamous cell carcinoma. Repertoires from samples obtained before paclitaxel-nedaplatin therapy were compared with repertoires from samples obtained after paclitaxel-nedaplatin therapy. Several patients with primary esophageal squamous cell carcinoma were included in the cohort. General study outcomes and caveats: Tumor-infiltrating lymphocytes after treatment appeared to come partly from peripheral T cells migrating into the tumor, rather than solely from local clonal changes. A small cohort was used, with only a few patients with esophageal squamous cell carcinoma being analyzed. Immediate and substantial changes in clonotype frequency were induced by paclitaxel-nedaplatin therapy, and contraction rather than amplification was more likely to be observed among abundant clones. After chemotherapy, TCR diversity rose significantly in peripheral T cells, but this increase was not seen in tumor-infiltrating lymphocytes.

This sample's time point label indicates: after preoperative PTX-NDP chemotherapy. Paclitaxel-nedaplatin was administered to patients as preoperative chemotherapy before surgery. Library construction relied on PCR. TCRdb names HiSeq X Ten as the instrument used. High-throughput sequencing was used to characterize the TCR repertoires. In TCRdb, the public reads were trimmed at Q25 with fastp and aligned with MiXCR, with productive beta chains retained. Under each unique CDR3 protein, matching rows form one entry showing the most common genes and DNA. The sample yields approximately 19,000 distinct CDR3 sequences; more than 45% were counted once. The top ten hold approximately 28% of the sample.

This sequence was found in a human donor with esophageal squamous cell carcinoma. The donor label of this sample is uncertain. Sampling was performed from a patient given preoperative chemotherapy. The chain uses TRBV6-1 and TRBJ2-3; tentative D gene TRBD1, with 6 bases matching. The CDR3 amino acid sequence is: CASSVSGQWSETQFF. The nucleotides read TGTGCCAGCAGTGTATCGGGACAATGGAGCGAGACGCAGTTTTTT.